This T cell receptor (beta chain) was documented in a study of blood T cell repertoires in COVID-19. Study information: The United States, Italy and Spain supplied acute and convalescent COVID-19 samples. PBMCs, B-cell-depleted T cells, or T cells provided the cDNA or gDNA that made up the material.

In the authors' workflow: Estimated nucleated cell counts came from reference gene primer amplification. Profiling relied on immunoSEQ multiplex PCR, and the TCRdb table lists in-frame clones only, not all of them. For V, J and clone size, that table is used; D and trimming come from the DNA. There are about 48,000 clones in the sample; 70% to 90% occur only once, and 2.6% lies in the top ten. Seattle enrolled patients during active infection and tracked them longitudinally. The receptor comes from a woman over 75 with COVID-19, enrolled during active disease. The sample was peripheral blood.

DNA of the CDR3: TGTGCCAGCAGCTTAGGGAACCCCCCGGGGAGCGATGAGCAGTTCTTC. This sequence encodes CASSLGNPPGSDEQFF. This chain joins TRBV7-2 and TRBJ2-1, with D perhaps TRBD2 (5 bases). V shed 1 base and J shed 8 bases, with 18 bases lying between them. CDR3 length: 16 amino acids. In germline, CDR1 is SGHTA, CDR2 FQGNSA.